The 27 T cell receptor beta chains listed next were all sequenced from one sample in a study of blood T cell repertoires in COVID-19 (dated by TCRdb to the early 2020s). Library preparation employed the immunoSEQ multiplex PCR assay. What TCRdb holds here is the immuneACCESS table cut down to in-frame rearrangements. Part of the clones is not present; checked against another copy, under half of the missing clones reflect an unresolved V gene, and the others are unexplained. The table for this sample lists 130,000 to 150,000 clones; about nine tenths of them were counted only once. The ten largest clonotypes hold 1.5% to 2% of the sample. The sequenced material came from peripheral blood. The receptor set was obtained from a human donor in a cohort sampled during active COVID-19.

This clone is a singleton in its sample. The chain is built from TRBV27 and TRBJ2-1; 7 bases match TRBD1. V shed 3 bases, J shed 1 base, and the junction held 3 bases outside the gene matches. The germline V gene has CDR1 MNHEY and CDR2 SMNVEV (reference sequence). CDR3 length equals 15 residues. This CDR3 reads CASSLDRYSYNEQFF. CDR3 DNA: TGTGCCAGCAGTTTGGACAGGTATTCCTACAATGAGCAGTTCTTC.

This clone was seen once. The rearrangement uses TRBV27 and TRBJ2-7; D might be TRBD2 (6 bases). V lost 1 base and J lost 5, with 24 bases in between. The CDR3 runs 18 residues. Germline V gene lookup returns CDR1 MNHEY and CDR2 SMNVEV (reference sequence). The CDR3 nucleotides are TGTGCCAGCAGTTTATTTTGGGGGGAGGTCAGGGCCCCTCACGAGCAGTACTTC. Translating gives CASSLFWGEVRAPHEQYF.

J is TRBJ1-5 and V is TRBV6-4; D perhaps matches TRBD1 (5 bases). Trimming pared 2 bases from V and 3 bases from J, leaving 8 bases between. The length of the CDR3 is 14 residues. Germline V lookup: CDR1 MRHNA, CDR2 SNTAGT. CDR3: CASSDARDNQPQHF. CDR3 bases: TGTGCCAGCAGTGACGCCAGGGACAATCAGCCCCAGCATTTT.

The rearrangement uses TRBV4-2 and TRBJ2-7; 13 bases are a match to TRBD2. From germline, CDR1 is LGHNA and CDR2 YNFKEQ. The CDR3 totals 16 residues. Trimming at V came to 3 bases and at J to 5 bases, leaving 7 bases not matched to a gene. The CDR3 DNA reads as TGTGCCAGCAGCCAGTTCCAGGGACTAGCGGGGAACGAGCAGTACTTC. It encodes CASSQFQGLAGNEQYF.

This clone appeared once. This chain joins TRBV30 and TRBJ2-3; maybe TRBD2 (6 bases). Looked up from germline, CDR1 is GTSNPN and CDR2 is SVGIG (reference sequence). V was clipped by 4 bases and J by 5 bases, with 13 bases between them. The CDR3 totals 13 residues. The DNA of the CDR3 is TGTGCCTGGACGGGAGTTAGTAGAGATACGCAGTATTTT. This translates into CAWTGVSRDTQYF. Full variable domain (outside the CDR3, taken from reference TRBV30 and TRBJ2-3): SQTIHQWPATLVQPVGSPLSLECTVEGTSNPNLYWYRQAAGRGLQLLFYSVGIGQISSEVPQNLSASRPQDRQFILSSKKLLLSDSGFYLCAWTGVSRDTQYFGPGTRLTVL.

The V call is TRBV3-1 (or the pseudogene TRBV3-2), the J call TRBJ1-2, with 8 bases fitting TRBD1. V dropped 0 bases and J dropped 3; count of bases not matched to a gene: 6. The CDR3 is 16 amino acids. Germline V gene lookup returns CDR1 LGHDT and CDR2 YNNKEL (reference sequence). This chain's CDR3 is CASSQDPAGGDYGYTF. In nucleotides, the CDR3 is TGTGCCAGCAGCCAAGATCCGGCAGGGGGCGACTATGGCTACACCTTC.

The chain carries TRBV12-3 or TRBV12-4 and TRBJ2-2; TRBD1 aligns across 11 bases. After removal of 6 bases from V and 6 bases from J, the junction contained 0 bases not matched to a gene. CDR3 length: 13 residues. The CDR3 DNA reads TGTGCCAGCAGGGGACAGGGGGCCGGGGAGCTGTTTTTT. It translates to CASRGQGAGELFF.

The table lists this clone with a count of one. J is TRBJ2-1 and V is TRBV7-2, with 13 bases lining up with TRBD2. V gave up 5 bases and J gave up 0 bases; unmatched junction bases: 4. This CDR3 has 17 residues. From germline, CDR1 is SGHTA and CDR2 FQGNSA. DNA of the CDR3: TGTGCCAGCAGCGGGACTAGCGGGGAAAACTCCTACAATGAGCAGTTCTTC. This gives the protein CASSGTSGENSYNEQFF.

The CDR3 DNA sequence: TGTGCCAGTAGTACTCAACCTCAGGCTCCCCAGCATTTT. It specifies CASSTQPQAPQHF. The chain recombines TRBV19 with TRBJ1-5; D not resolved. V was cut by 4 bases and J by 10 bases, with 14 bases left in between. CDR1 LNHDA and CDR2 SQIVND come from the germline V gene (reference sequence). The CDR3 runs to 13 residues. The whole variable domain, filled in from reference TRBV19 and TRBJ1-5, reads DGGITQSPKYLFRKEGQNVTLSCEQNLNHDAMYWYRQDPGQGLRLIYYSQIVNDFQKGDIAEGYSVSREKKESFPLTVTSAQKNPTAFYLCASSTQPQAPQHFGDGTRLSIL.

The chain recombines TRBV14 with TRBJ2-3; TRBD1 matches at 8 bases. The CDR3 consists of 17 residues. Germline V gene data show CDR1 as SGHDN and CDR2 as FVKESK. Germline trimming cut 5 bases from V and 3 bases from J; bases unmatched to any gene: 13. The CDR3 DNA is TGTGCCAGCAGCACCCACAGGGGGTACATTAGTACAGATACGCAGTATTTT. This encodes CASSTHRGYISTDTQYF.

The V gene is TRBV11-2, the J gene TRBJ1-6; 7 nucleotides agree with TRBD1. V lost 5 bases and J lost 7; bases outside the gene matches: 11. CDR1 and CDR2 from the germline V gene are SGHAT and FQNNGV. This CDR3 has 16 residues. In DNA, the CDR3 is TGTGCCAGCAGCCCAATTTGGACAGGACCCAATTCACCCCTCCACTTT. It encodes CASSPIWTGPNSPLHF.

This chain links TRBV18 with TRBJ2-3; no clear D. CDR1 KGHSH and CDR2 LQKENI come from the germline V gene. The CDR3 has 16 amino acids. The V end was cut by 0 bases, the J end by 0 bases, with 10 bases between. The CDR3, as DNA: TGTGCCAGCTCACCACCGAACTACCGCAGCACAGATACGCAGTATTTT. It encodes CASSPPNYRSTDTQYF.

This clone has a single count. This chain connects TRBV6-5 to TRBJ1-1, with 8 bases that match TRBD1. The CDR3 extends over 15 amino acids. CDR1 and CDR2 from the germline V gene are MNHEY and SVGAGI. V lost 4 bases, J lost 1 base, and 5 bases stayed unmatched. The CDR3 loop reads CASSLRTGPNTEAFF. CDR3 nucleotide sequence: TGTGCCAGCAGTTTACGGACAGGGCCGAACACTGAAGCTTTCTTT.

This chain joins TRBV12-3 or TRBV12-4 and TRBJ2-2; D may be TRBD1 (5 bases). This CDR3 is built from 12 residues. Trimming pared 8 bases from V and 6 bases from J, leaving 10 bases between. CDR3 loop: CASAAGSGELFF. The CDR3, as DNA: TGTGCCAGCGCCGCAGGGTCCGGGGAGCTGTTTTTT.

The rearrangement joins TRBV19 to TRBJ1-5; D gene unclear. Germline values: CDR1 LNHDA, CDR2 SQIVND (reference sequence). The CDR3 is 15 amino acids. V shed 7 bases and J shed 3 bases, with 16 bases lying between them. The CDR3 spells CASIPPPGYNQPQHF. Written as DNA, the CDR3 is TGTGCCAGTATTCCCCCCCCAGGTTACAATCAGCCCCAGCATTTT.

The chain has TRBV5-1 and TRBJ1-4, with TRBD1 matching over 7 bases. The CDR3 sequence is 14 residues long. Per germline, CDR1 SGHRS and CDR2 YFSETQ. V shed 6 bases, J shed 8 bases, and the junction held 10 bases outside the gene matches. The CDR3 reads CASNSGRGEEKLFF. In DNA, the CDR3 is TGCGCCAGCAATTCGGGCAGGGGGGAGGAAAAACTGTTTTTT.

This clone occurred once. The V gene is TRBV11-2, the J gene TRBJ2-3; 16 nucleotides line up with TRBD2. Germline CDR1 SGHAT, CDR2 FQNNGV. This CDR3 contains 17 residues. The V segment lost 3 bases and the J segment 4 bases; nucleotides outside the gene matches: 4. The CDR3 coding sequence is TGTGCCAGCAGCTTGGGACTAGCGGGGGGGTTCCCAGATACGCAGTATTTT. Amino acids: CASSLGLAGGFPDTQYF.

The gene calls are TRBV6-5 and TRBJ1-5; 8 nucleotides match TRBD1. The trim removed 4 bases at V and 5 bases at J, leaving 4 bases unmatched. In germline, CDR1 is MNHEY, CDR2 SVGAGI. The CDR3 is made up of 14 amino acids. The chain's CDR3 is CASSWDRRYQPQHF. The DNA of the CDR3 is TGTGCCAGCAGTTGGGACAGGCGGTATCAGCCCCAGCATTTT.

The chain joins TRBV3-1 (or the pseudogene TRBV3-2) to TRBJ2-7, with 7 bases identical to TRBD2. Germline CDR1 LGHDT, CDR2 YNNKEL (reference sequence). With V trimmed by 2 bases and J by 0 bases, 4 bases remained unmatched. This CDR3 spans 15 amino acids. The CDR3 loop is CASSQSSGASYEQYF. In DNA form, the CDR3 reads TGTGCCAGCAGCCAATCGAGCGGGGCCTCCTACGAGCAGTACTTC.

This chain uses TRBV7-2 with TRBJ2-7; 8 bases line up with TRBD1. The germline V gene encodes CDR1 SGHTA and CDR2 FQGNSA. Trimming cost V 3 bases and J 2 bases; bases outside gene matches: 9. There are 16 residues in the CDR3. The CDR3: CASSFPDREFTYEQYF. The DNA of the CDR3 is TGTGCCAGCAGCTTCCCGGACAGGGAATTTACCTACGAGCAGTACTTC.

V and J are TRBV7-2 and TRBJ1-3; unclear D gene. Germline V lookup: CDR1 SGHTA, CDR2 FQGNSA. This CDR3 is built from 18 residues. Between the trimmed V and J ends, which lost 4 bases and 0 bases, there was a span of 19 bases. CDR3 sequence: CASSSMRRNPFSGNTIYF. In DNA form, the CDR3 reads TGTGCCAGCAGCTCCATGAGGAGGAACCCTTTCTCTGGAAACACCATATATTTT.

J is TRBJ2-3 and V is TRBV5-1; TRBD2 aligns across 9 bases. The CDR3 is 15 amino acids. Trimming removed 6 bases from V and 2 bases from J; junction bases left unmatched: 7. Germline-derived CDR1 and CDR2 are SGHRS and YFSETQ. The CDR3 DNA is TGCGCCAGCACTGGTATAGCGGGGGCCACAGATACGCAGTATTTT. Amino acids: CASTGIAGATDTQYF.

The chain links TRBV30 to TRBJ2-7, with 8 bases that match TRBD2. The J segment lost 7 bases and the V segment lost 3 bases, leaving 11 bases of the junction unmatched. The germline CDR1 and CDR2 sequences are GTSNPN and SVGIG (reference sequence). The CDR3 has 14 amino acids. The CDR3 here is CAWRALAGPLEQYF. The CDR3 bases are TGTGCCTGGAGAGCCCTAGCGGGCCCCCTGGAGCAGTACTTC.

This clone was detected only a few times. The CDR3 DNA follows: TGTGCCAGCAGTCCCGTGGGGGCCCAAGGGCCCCAGCATTTT. Protein sequence: CASSPVGAQGPQHF. The chain has TRBV6-2 or TRBV6-3 and TRBJ1-5; the D gene is possibly TRBD1 (6 bases). This CDR3 spans 14 amino acids. V lost 5 bases, J lost 9 bases, and 17 bases lay in between. Germline V gene data show CDR1 as MNHEY and CDR2 as SVGEGT.

This clone has more than one count but fewer than ten. V gene TRBV15 combines with J gene TRBJ1-5; perhaps TRBD1 as D (6 bases). Looked up from germline, CDR1 is LNHNV and CDR2 is YYDKDF (reference sequence). The CDR3 totals 14 residues. Deletions cut 5 bases from V and 3 bases from J, with 11 bases between. The CDR3 sequence is CATSEGTNNQPQHF. CDR3 sequence (DNA): TGTGCCACCAGCGAAGGGACAAACAATCAGCCCCAGCATTTT.

The chain uses TRBV18 and TRBJ1-4; perhaps TRBD1 as D (6 bases). The CDR3 has 14 residues. CDR1 and CDR2 from the germline V gene are KGHSH and LQKENI. Between the trimmed V and J ends, which lost 6 bases and 6 bases, there was a span of 14 bases. CDR3 bases: TGTGCCAGCTCCCTTACAGGGAAGGATGAAAAACTGTTTTTT. Translating it yields CASSLTGKDEKLFF. The whole variable domain, filled in from reference TRBV18 and TRBJ1-4, reads NAGVMQNPRHLVRRRGQEARLRCSPMKGHSHVYWYRQLPEEGLKFMVYLQKENIIDESGMPKERFSAEFPKEGPSILRIQQVVRGDSAAYFCASSLTGKDEKLFFGSGTQLSVL.

This clone came up a few times. The rearrangement links TRBV29-1 to TRBJ1-4, with TRBD1 as a possible D gene (6 bases). Germline V lookup: CDR1 SQVTM, CDR2 ANQGSEA. This CDR3 is built from 15 residues. Deletions cut 2 bases from V and 4 bases from J, with 14 bases between. The CDR3 DNA reads TGCAGCGTTGAAACGACAGGTGGATATAATGAAAAACTGTTTTTT. Its translation: CSVETTGGYNEKLFF.